Listed below are T cell receptor beta chains from one sample, sequenced in a study of blood T cell repertoires in COVID-19. Only in-frame clones appear in the TCRdb table, and some are missing; sequencing was by immunoSEQ multiplex PCR. The sample holds about 210,000 clones, approximately 90% seen once. Sequencing was carried out using PBMCs or T cells enriched from blood (not recorded which). All receptors come from a woman in her thirties or forties with acute COVID-19. The CDR3 runs from the conserved cysteine through the conserved F or W. D genes are given only for firm matches. For some rows the clone size is stated as once, few or many, or as a class when expanded; others skip it.

J gene	D gene	clone size	V gene	CDR3 length	CDR3 DNA	CDR3 protein
TRBJ1-4	NA	NA	TRBV7-9	14	TGTGCCAGCAGCTTGAGGGGGGGCGCGGAAAAACTGTTTTTT	CASSLRGGAEKLFF
TRBJ1-1	NA	few	TRBV19	15	TGTGCCAGTAGTATAGGGGGGCTCGAACGCACTGAAGCTTTCTTT	CASSIGGLERTEAFF
TRBJ2-2	TRBD2	once	TRBV11-2	15	TGTGCCAGCAGCAAAGCGGGAGGGCCCACCGGGGAGCTGTTTTTT	CASSKAGGPTGELFF
TRBJ1-2	TRBD1	NA	TRBV30	13	TGTGCCTGGAGTGCGGAGGGGGCGTGGGGCTACACCTTC	CAWSAEGAWGYTF
TRBJ2-1	TRBD2	NA	TRBV19	15	TGTGCCAGTAGTAAAGGACTAGCGGGGTACAATGAGCAGTTCTTC	CASSKGLAGYNEQFF
TRBJ2-7	NA	NA	TRBV29-1	15	TGCAGCGTTGAAGATTACCCGATTGCGGAATACGAGCAGTACTTC	CSVEDYPIAEYEQYF
TRBJ1-1	NA	NA	TRBV11-2	13	TGTGCCAGCAGTTCAGGACAATACACTGAAGCTTTCTTT	CASSSGQYTEAFF
TRBJ2-1	NA	few	TRBV5-4	13	TGTGCCAGCAGCCTACCTCCCACCGTGGAGCAGTTCTTC	CASSLPPTVEQFF
TRBJ2-2	TRBD2	NA	TRBV28	18	TGTGCCAGCAGTTCGTGGACTAGCGGGGGCCTAAACACCGGGGAGCTGTTTTTT	CASSSWTSGGLNTGELFF
TRBJ2-5	NA	NA	TRBV5-6	15	TGTGCCAGCAGCTGGGAGACGTCCACCCAAGAGACCCAGTACTTC	CASSWETSTQETQYF
TRBJ2-7	NA	NA	TRBV5-4	13	TGTGCCAGCAGCTCCTCTAGACCATCCGAGCAGTACTTC	CASSSSRPSEQYF
TRBJ1-1	TRBD1	few	TRBV18	14	TGTGCCAGCTCACCGAAGGACAGGGGCACTGAAGCTTTCTTT	CASSPKDRGTEAFF
TRBJ1-1	NA	once	TRBV15	14	TGTGCCACCAGCAGGGAGCAGGGTCCTACTGAAGCTTTCTTT	CATSREQGPTEAFF
TRBJ2-7	NA	NA	TRBV7-2	13	TGTGCCAGCAGCACACAGGGGGGGGTGGAGCAGTACTTC	CASSTQGGVEQYF
TRBJ2-1	NA	NA	TRBV7-9	16	TGTGCCAGCAGCCCCAGGACCCAGGACATCGGCAATGAGCAGTTCTTC	CASSPRTQDIGNEQFF
TRBJ2-1	NA	NA	TRBV19	18	TGTGCCAGTAGTAGCCTCCGGGACTGGGGGAGCTCCTACAATGAGCAGTTCTTC	CASSSLRDWGSSYNEQFF
TRBJ1-3	NA	NA	TRBV9	17	TGTGCCAGCAGCGTAAAGGGAGGAGGGGAGGTCGGAAACACCATATATTTT	CASSVKGGGEVGNTIYF
TRBJ1-6	TRBD1	NA	TRBV6-2/TRBV6-3	16	TGTGCCAGCAGTTCCGCGACAGGGTATCGCAATTCACCCCTCCACTTT	CASSSATGYRNSPLHF
TRBJ1-2	NA	NA	TRBV7-9	13	TGTGCCAGCAGACCCCCCAGGGGATATGGCTACACCTTC	CASRPPRGYGYTF